These T cell receptor beta chains were read from a single sample in a study of blood T cell repertoires in COVID-19. Measured with immunoSEQ multiplex PCR; TCRdb has only the in-frame clones, and not every one. The sample yields about 210,000 clones, around 83% seen once. Sequencing was performed on peripheral blood. The receptors were sampled from a woman aged 45-59 years with acute or convalescent COVID-19. Each CDR3 is given with its conserved first and last residue. The D gene is left open where the match is weak. Only part of the rows carry a size: once, few, many, or a class if the clone is expanded.

clone_size	v_call	d_call	cdr3_length	j_call	cdr3_nt	cdr3_aa
NA	TRBV25-1	NA	16	TRBJ1-2	TGTGCCAGCAGTGAACCTGGGAGGCTAGGGAACTATGGCTACACCTTC	CASSEPGRLGNYGYTF
NA	TRBV3-1/TRBV3-2	TRBD2	19	TRBJ2-3	TGTGCCAGCAGCCAAGGGCGGACTAGCGGCACCTTGCAAGCGGATACGCAGTATTTT	CASSQGRTSGTLQADTQYF
NA	TRBV5-1	TRBD2	16	TRBJ2-5	TGCGCCAGCAGCTTGGATATAGCGCGGGGGGCAGAGACCCAGTACTTC	CASSLDIARGAETQYF
once	TRBV11-3	NA	13	TRBJ2-2	TGTGCCAGCAGCCGTGTCTTTACCGGGGAGCTGTTTTTT	CASSRVFTGELFF
NA	TRBV6-5	TRBD1	15	TRBJ2-1	TGTGCCAGCAGTAGAGTGGGACAGGGGGCTGATGAGCAGTTCTTC	CASSRVGQGADEQFF
NA	TRBV3-1/TRBV3-2	NA	14	TRBJ1-1	TGTGCCAGCAGCCAGAGGGACTTGAACACTGAAGCTTTCTTT	CASSQRDLNTEAFF
NA	TRBV4-2	TRBD2	16	TRBJ2-7	TGTGCCAGCAGCCAGGTCGGGGAGGGAATACCCTACGAGCAGTACTTC	CASSQVGEGIPYEQYF
NA	TRBV5-1	NA	16	TRBJ2-3	TGCGCCAGCAGCCCCGGCCCGGCGGGACGCACAGATACGCAGTATTTT	CASSPGPAGRTDTQYF
NA	TRBV18	TRBD1	15	TRBJ1-2	TGTGCCAGCTCGGAAGGACAGGGGCTAAACTATGGCTACACCTTC	CASSEGQGLNYGYTF
NA	TRBV19	NA	15	TRBJ1-5	TGTGCCAGTAGTATTGGGTCGAGGGGGAATCAGCCCCAGCATTTT	CASSIGSRGNQPQHF
NA	TRBV3-1/TRBV3-2	TRBD2	16	TRBJ2-1	TGTGCCAGCAGCCGAACCAATACTCCGGGAGGGAATGAGCAGTTCTTC	CASSRTNTPGGNEQFF
NA	TRBV30	NA	13	TRBJ1-2	TGTGCCTGGATTTCCGACGCGGGCTATGGCTACACCTTC	CAWISDAGYGYTF
NA	TRBV7-7	NA	14	TRBJ2-3	TGTGCTAGCAGCTTACGGGGGAACACAGATACGCAGTATTTT	CASSLRGNTDTQYF
NA	TRBV7-7	TRBD2	16	TRBJ2-7	TGTGCCAGCAGCTCGGGACTAGCGGAGGGGGGCCACGAGCAGTACTTC	CASSSGLAEGGHEQYF
few	TRBV28	NA	15	TRBJ2-3	TGTGCCAGCAGGCCAGGGCTCGTGGCCACAGATACGCAGTATTTT	CASRPGLVATDTQYF
NA	TRBV7-2	TRBD1	14	TRBJ2-7	TGTGCCAGCAGCTTAACAGGGGCAGCCTACGAGCAGTACTTC	CASSLTGAAYEQYF
NA	TRBV3-1/TRBV3-2	TRBD2	17	TRBJ2-5	TGTGCCAGCAGCCAAGTAAGGCCAGCGGGAGGGCCGGAGACCCAGTACTTC	CASSQVRPAGGPETQYF
NA	TRBV6-5	TRBD2	15	TRBJ2-5	TGTGCCAGCAGGGCAGGACTAGTAGGCGGCGAGACCCAGTACTTC	CASRAGLVGGETQYF
few	TRBV18	NA	14	TRBJ2-2	TGTGCCAGCTCGCCGGGACTTTCTACCGGGGAGCTGTTTTTT	CASSPGLSTGELFF
NA	TRBV7-2	TRBD1	15	TRBJ2-7	TGTGCCAGCAGCTTAGTTGGACAGGGGGCTTACGAGCAGTACTTC	CASSLVGQGAYEQYF
NA	TRBV6-5	TRBD1	12	TRBJ2-5	TGTGCCAGCCGACCGACAGGGGAGACCCAGTACTTC	CASRPTGETQYF
NA	TRBV7-8	TRBD2	16	TRBJ2-3	TGTGCCAGCAGCTCCCAACTAGCGCAGAATACAGATACGCAGTATTTT	CASSSQLAQNTDTQYF
NA	TRBV2	TRBD2	16	TRBJ2-4	TGTGCCAGCAGTGGGGACCCGCGGGAGGCCAAAAACATTCAGTACTTC	CASSGDPREAKNIQYF
NA	TRBV13	NA	17	TRBJ2-3	TGTGCCAGCAGCTCGCAACTAACCAGCGGGAGCACAGATACGCAGTATTTT	CASSSQLTSGSTDTQYF
NA	TRBV24-1	TRBD2	16	TRBJ2-3	TGTGCCACCAGTGATAGAGCGGGAGGGCAACCAGATACGCAGTATTTT	CATSDRAGGQPDTQYF
NA	TRBV10-3	TRBD2	15	TRBJ2-5	TGTGCCATCAAGGGCGGACTAGCGGGAGAAGAGACCCAGTACTTC	CAIKGGLAGEETQYF
NA	TRBV19	NA	13	TRBJ1-2	TGTGCCAGTAGTATGGGCACAGGGAATGGCTACACCTTC	CASSMGTGNGYTF
NA	TRBV18	TRBD1	14	TRBJ2-3	TGTGCCAGCTCGGAGGGACAGGTCCCAGATACGCAGTATTTT	CASSEGQVPDTQYF
NA	TRBV23-1	TRBD1	16	TRBJ2-2	TGCGCCAGCAGTCAATCGCAGGGGGCTAACACCGGGGAGCTGTTTTTT	CASSQSQGANTGELFF
NA	TRBV10-1	NA	13	TRBJ2-7	TGCGCCAGCAGTTCGGGGGAACGCTACGAGCAGTACTTC	CASSSGERYEQYF
NA	TRBV7-2	TRBD2	17	TRBJ2-3	TGTGCCAGCACACTCGGCGGCGGGAGGCACGGCACAGATACGCAGTATTTT	CASTLGGGRHGTDTQYF
NA	TRBV18	NA	13	TRBJ2-1	TGTGCCAGCTCACCACAGAGTGAGGGGGAACGGTTCTTC	CASSPQSEGERFF
NA	TRBV28	NA	14	TRBJ1-5	TGTGCCAGCAGACCCACAGGGTTCAATCAGCCCCAGCATTTT	CASRPTGFNQPQHF
NA	TRBV27	TRBD1	18	TRBJ2-6	TGTGCCAGCAGTCCCAAGGGACACAGGGGGGCTGGGGCCAACGTCCTGACTTTC	CASSPKGHRGAGANVLTF
NA	TRBV7-3	NA	15	TRBJ1-1	TGTGCCAGCAGCCTACAAGGCCCCCGAAGCGCTGAAGCTTTCTTT	CASSLQGPRSAEAFF
NA	TRBV12-1	NA	16	TRBJ1-3	TGTGCCAGCAGCTTTCGAGACAGGGACTCTAGAAACACCATATATTTT	CASSFRDRDSRNTIYF
NA	TRBV18	TRBD1	13	TRBJ2-7	TGTGCCAGCTCACCTAGACAGGGCCCCGAGCAGTACTTC	CASSPRQGPEQYF
NA	TRBV27	TRBD1	15	TRBJ2-2	TGTGCCAGCAGTGGGACAGGGGGCGGTAACGGGGAGCTGTTTTTT	CASSGTGGGNGELFF